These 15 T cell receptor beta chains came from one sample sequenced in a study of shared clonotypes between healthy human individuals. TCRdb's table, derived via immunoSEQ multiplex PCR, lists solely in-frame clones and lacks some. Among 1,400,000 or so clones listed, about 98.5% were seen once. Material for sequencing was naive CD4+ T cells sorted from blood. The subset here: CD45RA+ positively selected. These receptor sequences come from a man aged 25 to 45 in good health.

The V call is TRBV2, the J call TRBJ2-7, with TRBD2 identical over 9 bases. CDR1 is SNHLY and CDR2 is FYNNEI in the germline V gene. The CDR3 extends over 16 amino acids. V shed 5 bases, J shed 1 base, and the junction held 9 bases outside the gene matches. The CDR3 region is CASSLSSGVSSYEQYF. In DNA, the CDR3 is TGTGCCAGCAGTTTGTCTAGCGGGGTATCATCCTACGAGCAGTACTTC.

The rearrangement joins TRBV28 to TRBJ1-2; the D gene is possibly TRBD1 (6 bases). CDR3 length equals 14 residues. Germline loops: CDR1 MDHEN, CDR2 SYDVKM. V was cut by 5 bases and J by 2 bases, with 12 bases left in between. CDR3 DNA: TGTGCCAGCAGTAGGGGGGACACCAACTATGGCTACACCTTC. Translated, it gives CASSRGDTNYGYTF.

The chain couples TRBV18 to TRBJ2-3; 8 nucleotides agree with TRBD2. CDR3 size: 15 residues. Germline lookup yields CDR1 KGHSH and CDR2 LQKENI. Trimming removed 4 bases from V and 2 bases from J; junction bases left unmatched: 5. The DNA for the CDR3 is TGTGCCAGCTCACTTGTGACTAGCGACACAGATACGCAGTATTTT. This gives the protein CASSLVTSDTDTQYF.

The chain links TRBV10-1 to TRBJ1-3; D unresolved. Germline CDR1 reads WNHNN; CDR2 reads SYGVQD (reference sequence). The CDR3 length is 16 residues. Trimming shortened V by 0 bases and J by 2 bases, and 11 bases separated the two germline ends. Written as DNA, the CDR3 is TGCGCCAGCAGTGAGTCCCGAGGGAGAACTGGAAACACCATATATTTT. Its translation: CASSESRGRTGNTIYF.

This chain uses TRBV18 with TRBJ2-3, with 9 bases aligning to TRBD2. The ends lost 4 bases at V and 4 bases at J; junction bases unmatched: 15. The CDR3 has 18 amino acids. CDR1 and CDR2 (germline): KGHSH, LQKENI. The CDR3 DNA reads TGTGCCAGCTCACGTACCTCCGCGGGAGGGCCTATTGCAGATACGCAGTATTTT. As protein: CASSRTSAGGPIADTQYF.

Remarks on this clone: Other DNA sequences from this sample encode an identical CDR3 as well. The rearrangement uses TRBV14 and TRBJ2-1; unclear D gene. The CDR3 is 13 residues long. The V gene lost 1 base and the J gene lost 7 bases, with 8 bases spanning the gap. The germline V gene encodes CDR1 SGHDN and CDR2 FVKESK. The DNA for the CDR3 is TGTGCCAGCAGCCAAGGAATGGGGAATGAGCAGTTCTTC. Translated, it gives CASSQGMGNEQFF.

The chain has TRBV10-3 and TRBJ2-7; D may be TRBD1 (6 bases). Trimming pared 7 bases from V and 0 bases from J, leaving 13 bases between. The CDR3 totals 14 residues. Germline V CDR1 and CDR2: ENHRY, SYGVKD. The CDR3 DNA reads TGTGCCATCAAGGATGGGACAAGCTCCTACGAGCAGTACTTC. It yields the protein CAIKDGTSSYEQYF.

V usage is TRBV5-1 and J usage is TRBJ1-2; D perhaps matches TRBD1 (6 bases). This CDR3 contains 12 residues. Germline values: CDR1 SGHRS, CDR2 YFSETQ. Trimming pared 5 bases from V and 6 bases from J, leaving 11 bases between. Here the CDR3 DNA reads TGCGCCAGCAGTCTGCAGGGGAATGGCTACACCTTC. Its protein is CASSLQGNGYTF. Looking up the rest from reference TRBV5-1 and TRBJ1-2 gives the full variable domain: KAGVTQTPRYLIKTRGQQVTLSCSPISGHRSVSWYQQTPGQGLQFLFEYFSETQRNKGNFPGRFSGRQFSNSRSEMNVSTLELGDSALYLCASSLQGNGYTFGSGTRLTVV.

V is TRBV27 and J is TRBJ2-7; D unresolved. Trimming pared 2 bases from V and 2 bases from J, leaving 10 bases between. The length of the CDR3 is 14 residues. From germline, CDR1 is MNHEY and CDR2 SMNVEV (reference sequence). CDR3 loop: CASSLRPTTYEQYF. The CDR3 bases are TGTGCCAGCAGTTTAAGACCAACAACCTACGAGCAGTACTTC.

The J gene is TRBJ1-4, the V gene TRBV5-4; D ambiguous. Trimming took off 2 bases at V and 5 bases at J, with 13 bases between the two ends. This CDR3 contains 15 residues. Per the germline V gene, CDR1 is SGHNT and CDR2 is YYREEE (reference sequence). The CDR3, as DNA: TGTGCCAGCAGCTTCGTCGGGGTTGGGAATGAAAAACTGTTTTTT. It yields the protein CASSFVGVGNEKLFF.

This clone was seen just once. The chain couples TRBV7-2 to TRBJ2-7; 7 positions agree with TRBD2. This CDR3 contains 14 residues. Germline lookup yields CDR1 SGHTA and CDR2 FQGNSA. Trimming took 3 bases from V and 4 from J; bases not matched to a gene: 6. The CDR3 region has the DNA TGTGCCAGCAGCTTGGCGGGAGCACGGTACGAGCAGTACTTC. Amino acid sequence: CASSLAGARYEQYF.

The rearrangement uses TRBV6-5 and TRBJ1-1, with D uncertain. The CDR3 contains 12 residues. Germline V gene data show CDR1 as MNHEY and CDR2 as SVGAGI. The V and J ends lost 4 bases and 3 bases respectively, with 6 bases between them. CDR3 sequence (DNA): TGTGCCAGCAGTTCGGTGTACACTGAAGCTTTCTTT. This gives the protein CASSSVYTEAFF.

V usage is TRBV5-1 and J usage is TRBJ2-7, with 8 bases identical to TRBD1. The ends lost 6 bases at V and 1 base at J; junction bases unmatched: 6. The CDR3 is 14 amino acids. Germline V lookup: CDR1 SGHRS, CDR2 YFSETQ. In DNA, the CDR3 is TGCGCCAGCACGCAAACAGGGGGATCCTACGAGCAGTACTTC. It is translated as CASTQTGGSYEQYF.

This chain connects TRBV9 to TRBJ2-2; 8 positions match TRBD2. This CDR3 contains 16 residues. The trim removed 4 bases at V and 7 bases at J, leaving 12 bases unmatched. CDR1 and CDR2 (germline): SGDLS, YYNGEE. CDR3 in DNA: TGTGCCAGCAGCATCCGAGGAGCGGGAGAGGTCGGGGAGCTGTTTTTT. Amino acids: CASSIRGAGEVGELFF.

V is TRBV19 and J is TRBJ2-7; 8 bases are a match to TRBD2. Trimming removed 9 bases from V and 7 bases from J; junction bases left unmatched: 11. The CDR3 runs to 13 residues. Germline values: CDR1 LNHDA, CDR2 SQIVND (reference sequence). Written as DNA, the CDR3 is TGTGCCAGCAGACTAGCGCCTGTGTGGGAGCAGTACTTC. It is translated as CASRLAPVWEQYF.